This TCR beta chain was identified during a study of CD8+CD57+ T cells in acquired aplastic anemia. General study points: Patients were compared with controls for CD8+ Simpson's diversity, and no significant difference emerged.

TCR beta VDJ combinations and CDR3 sequences were profiled from genomic DNA. Each CDR3 protein is one row after TCRdb ran MiXCR on the reads. This table has more than 150,000 distinct CDR3 sequences, 45% to 60% appearing once. Sequenced patients had shown CD8+CD57+ cell expansion by flow cytometry. When blood sampling took place, the patients had received no therapy. This clonotype was detected many times. The target antigen is unknown. What was sequenced was sorted CD4+, CD8+, or CD8+CD57+ T cells (not recorded which) from PBMCs. This clonotype was sampled from a human donor with aplastic anemia.

CDR3 bases: TGCAGCGGCTCGCTGACAGGGTCTAATGAAAAACTGTTTTTT. Protein product: CSGSLTGSNEKLFF. V usage is TRBV29-1 and J usage is TRBJ1-4, with 7 bases lining up with TRBD1. Germline V CDR1 and CDR2: SQVTM, ANQGSEA. The CDR3 extends over 14 amino acids. V dropped 7 bases and J dropped 3; count of bases not matched to a gene: 8.